The 18 T cell receptor beta chains below were found in one sample sequenced in a study of lymphopenia after photon versus proton radiotherapy. Produced via immunoSEQ multiplex PCR; TCRdb's table is partial and in-frame only. Of tens of thousands of clones listed, around 80% were seen once; the top ten hold approximately 31%. The sample in question was peripheral blood, obtained from a patient treated with photon-based radiotherapy. The receptors stem from a man between 45 and 60 years old with gastric cancer.

V gene TRBV30 combines with J gene TRBJ2-7, with D possibly TRBD1 on 6 matching bases. The germline V and J ends were trimmed by 5 bases and 2 bases, with 19 bases remaining between them. The CDR3 contains 15 residues. Germline V lookup: CDR1 GTSNPN, CDR2 SVGIG (reference sequence). CDR3 DNA sequence: TGTGCCTGGCTTACCCGAAAGGGGGTCGCCTACGAGCAGTACTTC. Amino acids: CAWLTRKGVAYEQYF.

V is TRBV7-9 and J is TRBJ2-5, with 7 nucleotides matching TRBD1. Germline-derived CDR1 and CDR2 are SEHNR and FQNEAQ (reference sequence). Unmatched junction bases numbered 11, after V lost 4 bases and J lost 3 bases. There are 16 residues in the CDR3. The CDR3 protein is CASSSTGTALKETQYF. The CDR3 DNA reads as TGTGCCAGCAGCTCAACCGGGACAGCGCTTAAAGAGACCCAGTACTTC.

This clone was recorded a few times. The rearrangement uses TRBV14 and TRBJ1-1; 8 bases fit TRBD1. The germline V gene encodes CDR1 SGHDN and CDR2 FVKESK. J lost 4 bases, V lost 1 base, and 2 bases had no gene match. There are 14 residues in the CDR3. The CDR3 loop is CASSQADRGTEAFF. CDR3 nucleotides: TGTGCCAGCAGCCAAGCAGACAGGGGCACTGAAGCTTTCTTT.

This rearrangement joins TRBV5-1 to TRBJ2-1; 10 positions match TRBD2. The CDR3 covers 14 residues. Germline CDR1 SGHRS, CDR2 YFSETQ. Germline trimming cut 4 bases from V and 8 bases from J; bases unmatched to any gene: 6. CDR3 protein: CASSSSSGSDEQFF. In DNA form, the CDR3 reads TGCGCCAGCAGCAGCTCTAGCGGGAGCGATGAGCAGTTCTTC.

The chain is built from TRBV19 and TRBJ2-2; 9 bases agree with TRBD1. Germline lookup yields CDR1 LNHDA and CDR2 SQIVND (reference sequence). Unmatched junction bases numbered 6, after V lost 6 bases and J lost 1 base. This CDR3 region has 16 residues. The chain's CDR3 is CASRLQGALNTGELFF. DNA for the CDR3: TGTGCCAGTAGGTTACAGGGGGCGCTGAACACCGGGGAGCTGTTTTTT.

A single count supports this clone. The genes are TRBV18 and TRBJ2-5, with D tentatively TRBD1 (5 bases). The CDR3 extends over 14 amino acids. Germline V gene data show CDR1 as KGHSH and CDR2 as LQKENI. V gave up 3 bases and J gave up 1 base, with 9 bases separating them. The CDR3 DNA sequence: TGTGCCAGCTCACCCGACAGAATCCAAGAGACCCAGTACTTC. Its translation: CASSPDRIQETQYF.

V and J are TRBV4-1 and TRBJ2-5; D unclear. V was cut by 4 bases and J by 4 bases, with 10 bases left in between. The CDR3 loop spans 13 amino acids. Per germline, CDR1 MGHRA and CDR2 YSYEKL. The CDR3 DNA reads TGCGCCAGCAGCCTCGAGATGGGAGAGACCCAGTACTTC. Amino acid sequence: CASSLEMGETQYF.

The V call is TRBV5-8, the J call TRBJ1-2; TRBD1 matches at 7 bases. The CDR3 is made up of 17 amino acids. The V and J ends lost 0 bases and 0 bases, in that order; junction bases with no gene match: 8. The germline V gene encodes CDR1 SGHTS and CDR2 YDEGEE. In nucleotides, the CDR3 is TGTGCCAGCAGCTTGGCCAGGGGGACCGAACCTAACTATGGCTACACCTTC. Protein: CASSLARGTEPNYGYTF.

The V call is TRBV18, the J call TRBJ2-5, with D possibly being TRBD2 (6 bases). The CDR3 has 15 residues. The germline V gene encodes CDR1 KGHSH and CDR2 LQKENI. V lost 3 bases, J lost 1 base, and 12 bases lay in between. The CDR3 here is CASSPGLALQETQYF. CDR3 bases: TGTGCCAGCTCACCGGGACTGGCCCTCCAAGAGACCCAGTACTTC.

The chain combines TRBV29-1 with TRBJ2-1; 11 positions match TRBD2. V trimming: 6 bases; J trimming: 9 bases; junction bases outside the gene matches: 13. This CDR3 has 15 amino acids. From germline, CDR1 is SQVTM and CDR2 ANQGSEA. The CDR3 here is CSVPETSGRIVEQFF. The CDR3 region has the DNA TGCAGCGTCCCGGAAACTAGCGGGAGAATAGTTGAGCAGTTCTTC.

The chain recombines TRBV27 with TRBJ2-7; tentative D call: TRBD2 (6 bases). The CDR3 contains 16 residues. Germline CDR1 and CDR2: MNHEY and SMNVEV (reference sequence). Trimming took off 0 bases at V and 2 bases at J, with 14 bases between the two ends. CDR3 DNA: TGTGCCAGCAGTTTATCGGGTCTAGCGATGCCCTACGAGCAGTACTTC. It is translated as CASSLSGLAMPYEQYF.

This sequence joins TRBV7-2 and TRBJ1-4; a weak D match, TRBD1 (6 bases). The V end lost 3 bases, the J end lost 8 bases, and 13 bases lay between the germline ends. The CDR3 runs to 14 residues. CDR1 and CDR2 from the germline V gene are SGHTA and FQGNSA. Here the CDR3 DNA reads TGTGCCAGCAGCTTTCAGACAGGTGGGGAAAAACTGTTTTTT. Its translation is CASSFQTGGEKLFF.

This chain links TRBV29-1 with TRBJ2-3, with TRBD1 identical over 7 bases. J was trimmed by 2 bases and V by 5 bases; bases with no gene match: 10. The CDR3 covers 15 residues. Germline V gives CDR1 SQVTM, CDR2 ANQGSEA. The CDR3 sequence is CSVPRRGSPTDTQYF. CDR3 sequence (DNA): TGCAGCGTTCCCCGCAGGGGGTCCCCCACAGATACGCAGTATTTT.

This clone was detected many times. For the CDR3, the DNA is TGCGCCAGCAGTGAGACTAGCGGGAGGTCCTACGAGCAGTACTTC. Encoded protein: CASSETSGRSYEQYF. V and J are TRBV10-1 and TRBJ2-7; 12 bases are shared with TRBD2. The junction had 0 bases not matched to a gene; V was cut back by 2 bases and J by 1 base. CDR1 and CDR2 (germline): WNHNN, SYGVQD (reference sequence). CDR3 length: 15 amino acids.

The rearrangement links TRBV11-3 to TRBJ1-1; D gene unclear. The CDR3 spans 13 residues. The ends were cut back, 5 bases at V and 1 base at J, with 8 bases in the middle. Per germline, CDR1 SGHNT and CDR2 YENEEA. The CDR3 coding sequence is TGTGCCAGCAGCCAGAGACCGAACACTGAAGCTTTCTTT. Residues: CASSQRPNTEAFF.

The chain recombines TRBV6-6 with TRBJ1-5; 7 bases map to TRBD1. V shed 6 bases and J 0 bases; nucleotides not matched to a gene: 5. In germline, CDR1 is MNHNY, CDR2 SVGAGI (reference sequence). The CDR3 is 15 amino acids. This CDR3 is CASRGTANSNQPQHF. The DNA of the CDR3 is TGTGCCAGCAGGGGGACAGCGAATAGCAATCAGCCCCAGCATTTT.

This chain joins TRBV4-1 and TRBJ2-5, with 7 positions matching TRBD1. Germline V CDR1 and CDR2: MGHRA, YSYEKL. There are 15 residues in the CDR3. Germline trimming cut 0 bases from V and 5 bases from J; bases unmatched to any gene: 6. CDR3 nucleotides: TGCGCCAGCAGCCAAGACAGGGGGAAAATTGAGACCCAGTACTTC. It codes for CASSQDRGKIETQYF.

The table lists this clone with a count of one. The chain employs TRBV27 and TRBJ2-7, with D possibly TRBD2 on 6 matching bases. The CDR3 has 14 residues. Germline CDR1 is MNHEY and CDR2 is SMNVEV (reference sequence). The ends were cut back, 2 bases at V and 4 bases at J, with 12 bases in the middle. Here the CDR3 DNA reads TGTGCCAGCAGTTTAAGGCCGGGAGAGTACGAGCAGTACTTC. It codes for CASSLRPGEYEQYF.